This TCR beta chain was captured by sequencing in a study of CD4 T cells in relation to SARS-CoV-2 and coronaviruses. On the study more broadly: Negative control cultures got HIV-1 Nef peptides or no peptide. The restricting HLA molecule for shared crossreactive spike epitopes was mapped.

CD4+ T cells from unexposed donors were obtained before the COVID-19 pandemic (2011-2018). After approximately 10 days of culture, CD4+ T cells were isolated. Assay used: immunoSEQ multiplex PCR; TCRdb lists only in-frame clones, some missing. The profile shows some 16,000 clones, roughly 80% of them singletons. Concerning this clone: Its antigen is not known.

This CDR3 comprises 21 residues. CDR1 is LGHNA, CDR2 YNFKEQ, per germline. V dropped 2 bases and J dropped 2; count of bases not matched to a gene: 20. Findings of the study overall: In around three fifths of donors, memory CD4+ clonotypes crossrecognized SARS-CoV-2 and at least one common cold coronavirus spike.

The J gene is TRBJ2-3, the V gene TRBV4-2; the match to TRBD2 covers 9 bases. The TCR comes from a human donor in good health. The sequenced sample consisted of CD4+ T cells from PBMCs, cultured in vitro. CDR3 bases: TGTGCCAGCAGCCAATCTACCCCCGGAGGCGCTAGCGGGGCTCACACAGATACGCAGTATTTT. Amino acid sequence: CASSQSTPGGASGAHTDTQYF.